This TCR beta chain was obtained from a study of beta chain features in type 1 diabetes. As for the study in general: Comparable age, gender and cell yields were observed in patients relative to healthy donors. Study-level points and caveats: Any HLA effect on TCRB rearrangement was left unresolved by small sub-analyses. Type 1 diabetes patients showed a moderate but significant shortening of TCRB CDR3s in all four CD4+ subsets. With patients and controls alike, PCR might favor shorter templates to an equal degree.

Notes on this clone: Its antigen is still unknown. Additional DNA sequences in this sample encode the identical CDR3.

Via CD45RO/CCR7/CD25/CD127/CD95/CD27, cells of the CD4+ naive, central memory, regulatory and stem cell-like memory subsets were sorted. Deletions cut 5 bases from V and 4 bases from J, with 5 bases between. CDR1 SGHTA and CDR2 FQGNSA come from the germline V gene. This CDR3 is built from 11 residues. Sequenced material consisted of expressed TCRB transcripts (all of the isolated RNA was reverse transcribed). The table came from immunoSEQ multiplex PCR; TCRdb's copy has only in-frame clones and leaves some out. The profile shows 400,000 or so clones, roughly 12% of them singletons. V gene TRBV7-2 combines with J gene TRBJ2-5, with D unresolved. Sample: naive CD4+ T cells from blood. This clonotype was sampled from a woman younger than 35 with type 1 diabetes. The CDR3 nucleotides are TGTGCCAGCAGCCCTCGAGAGACCCAGTACTTC. It codes for CASSPRETQYF.